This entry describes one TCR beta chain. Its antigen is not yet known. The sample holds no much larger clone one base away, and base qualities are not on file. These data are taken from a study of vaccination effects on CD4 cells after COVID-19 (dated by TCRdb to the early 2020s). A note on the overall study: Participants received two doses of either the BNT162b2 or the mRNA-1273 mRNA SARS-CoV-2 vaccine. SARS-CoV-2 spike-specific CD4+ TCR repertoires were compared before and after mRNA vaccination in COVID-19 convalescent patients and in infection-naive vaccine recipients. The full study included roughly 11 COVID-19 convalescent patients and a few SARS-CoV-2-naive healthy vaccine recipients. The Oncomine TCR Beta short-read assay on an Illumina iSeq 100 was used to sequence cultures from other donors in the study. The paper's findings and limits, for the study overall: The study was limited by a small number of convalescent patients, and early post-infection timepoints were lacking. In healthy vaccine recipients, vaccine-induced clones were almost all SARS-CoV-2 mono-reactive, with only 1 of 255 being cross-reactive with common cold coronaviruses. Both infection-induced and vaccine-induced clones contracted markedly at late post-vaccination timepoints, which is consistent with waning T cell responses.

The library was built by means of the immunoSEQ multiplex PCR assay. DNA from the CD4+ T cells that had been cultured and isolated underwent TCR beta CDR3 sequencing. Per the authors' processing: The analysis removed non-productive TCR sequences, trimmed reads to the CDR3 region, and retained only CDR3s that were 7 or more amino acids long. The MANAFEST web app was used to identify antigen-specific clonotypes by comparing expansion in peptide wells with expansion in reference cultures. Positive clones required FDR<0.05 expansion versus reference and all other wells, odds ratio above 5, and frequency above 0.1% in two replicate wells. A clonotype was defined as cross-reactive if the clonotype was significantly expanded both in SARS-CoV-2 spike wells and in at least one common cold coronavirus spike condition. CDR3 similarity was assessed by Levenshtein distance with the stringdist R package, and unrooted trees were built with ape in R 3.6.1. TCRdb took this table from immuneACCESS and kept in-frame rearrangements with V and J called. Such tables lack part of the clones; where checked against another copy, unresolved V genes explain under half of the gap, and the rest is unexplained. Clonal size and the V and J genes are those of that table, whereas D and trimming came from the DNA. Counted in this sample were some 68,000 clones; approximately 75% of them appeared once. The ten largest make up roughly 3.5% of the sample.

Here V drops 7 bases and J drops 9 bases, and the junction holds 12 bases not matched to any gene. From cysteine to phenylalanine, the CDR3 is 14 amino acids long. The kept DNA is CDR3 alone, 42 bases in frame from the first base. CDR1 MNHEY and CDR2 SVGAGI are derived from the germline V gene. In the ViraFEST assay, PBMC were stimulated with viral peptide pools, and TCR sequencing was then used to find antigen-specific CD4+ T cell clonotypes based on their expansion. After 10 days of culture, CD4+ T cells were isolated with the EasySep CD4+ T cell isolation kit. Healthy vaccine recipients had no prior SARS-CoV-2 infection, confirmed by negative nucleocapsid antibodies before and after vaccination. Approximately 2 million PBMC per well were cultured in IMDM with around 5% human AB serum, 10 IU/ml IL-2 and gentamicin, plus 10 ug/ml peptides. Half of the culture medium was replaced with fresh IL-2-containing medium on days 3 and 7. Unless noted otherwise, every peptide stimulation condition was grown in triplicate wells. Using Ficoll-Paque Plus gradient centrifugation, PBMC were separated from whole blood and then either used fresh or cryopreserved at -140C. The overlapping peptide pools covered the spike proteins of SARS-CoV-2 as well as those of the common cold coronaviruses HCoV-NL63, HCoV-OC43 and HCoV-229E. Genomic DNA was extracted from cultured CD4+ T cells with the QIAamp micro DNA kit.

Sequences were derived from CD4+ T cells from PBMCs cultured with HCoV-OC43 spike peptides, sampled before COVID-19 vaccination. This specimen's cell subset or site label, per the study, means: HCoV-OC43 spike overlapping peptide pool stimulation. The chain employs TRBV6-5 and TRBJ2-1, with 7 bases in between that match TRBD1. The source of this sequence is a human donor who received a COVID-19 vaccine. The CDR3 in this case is CASTLTGAVSEQFF. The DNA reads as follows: TGTGCCAGCACTCTCACAGGGGCGGTGAGTGAGCAGTTCTTC.